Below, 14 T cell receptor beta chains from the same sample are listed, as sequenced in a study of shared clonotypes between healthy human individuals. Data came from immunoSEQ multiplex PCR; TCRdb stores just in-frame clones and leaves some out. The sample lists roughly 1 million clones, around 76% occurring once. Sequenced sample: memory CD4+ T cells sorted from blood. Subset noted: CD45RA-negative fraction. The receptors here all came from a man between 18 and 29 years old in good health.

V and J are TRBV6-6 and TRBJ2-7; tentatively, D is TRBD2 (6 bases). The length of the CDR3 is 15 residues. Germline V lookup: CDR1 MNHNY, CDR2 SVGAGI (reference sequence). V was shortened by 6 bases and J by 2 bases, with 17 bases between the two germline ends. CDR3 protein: CASSPGRLTPYEQYF. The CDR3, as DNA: TGTGCCAGCAGCCCCGGGAGACTAACCCCCTACGAGCAGTACTTC.

The CDR3 nucleotides read TGTGCCAGCAGCCCAGTAATGGGTAATTCACCCCTCCACTTT. It encodes CASSPVMGNSPLHF. This chain connects TRBV7-6 to TRBJ1-6; no definite D call. CDR1 and CDR2 from the germline V gene are SGHVS and FNYEAQ. V lost 5 bases, J lost 6 bases, and 11 bases lay in between. The CDR3 runs 14 residues.

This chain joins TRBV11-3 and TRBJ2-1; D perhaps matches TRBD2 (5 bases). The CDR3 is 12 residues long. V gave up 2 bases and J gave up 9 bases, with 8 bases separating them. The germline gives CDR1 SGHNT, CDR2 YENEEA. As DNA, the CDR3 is TGTGCCAGCAGCTTACGGGGTAGTGAGCAGTTCTTC. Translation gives CASSLRGSEQFF.

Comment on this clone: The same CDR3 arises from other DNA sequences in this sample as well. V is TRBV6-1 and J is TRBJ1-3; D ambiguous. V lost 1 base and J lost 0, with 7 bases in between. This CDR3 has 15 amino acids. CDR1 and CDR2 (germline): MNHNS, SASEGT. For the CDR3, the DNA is TGTGCCAGCAGTGAAGGGGCGTTCTCTGGAAACACCATATATTTT. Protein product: CASSEGAFSGNTIYF.

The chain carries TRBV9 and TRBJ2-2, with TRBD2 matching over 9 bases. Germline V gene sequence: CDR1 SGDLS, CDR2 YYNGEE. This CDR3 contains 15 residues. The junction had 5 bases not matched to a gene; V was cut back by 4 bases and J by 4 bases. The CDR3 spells CASSKSGGSTGELFF. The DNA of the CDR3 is TGTGCCAGCAGCAAAAGCGGGGGGAGCACCGGGGAGCTGTTTTTT.

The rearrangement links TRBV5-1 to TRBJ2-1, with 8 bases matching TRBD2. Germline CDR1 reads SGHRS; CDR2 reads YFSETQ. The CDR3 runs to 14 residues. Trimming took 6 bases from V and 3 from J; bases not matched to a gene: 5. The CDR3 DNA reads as TGCGCCAGCAAGTCACTAGCGGACTACAATGAGCAGTTCTTC. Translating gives CASKSLADYNEQFF.

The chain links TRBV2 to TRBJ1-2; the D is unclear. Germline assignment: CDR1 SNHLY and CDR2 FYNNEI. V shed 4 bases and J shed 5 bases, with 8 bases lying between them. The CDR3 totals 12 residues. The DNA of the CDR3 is TGTGCCAGCAGTGGTCAGGCATATGGCTACACCTTC. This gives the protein CASSGQAYGYTF. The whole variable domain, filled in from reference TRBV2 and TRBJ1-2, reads EPEVTQTPSHQVTQMGQEVILRCVPISNHLYFYWYRQILGQKVEFLVSFYNNEISEKSEIFDDQFSVERPDGSNFTLKIRSTKLEDSAMYFCASSGQAYGYTFGSGTRLTVV.

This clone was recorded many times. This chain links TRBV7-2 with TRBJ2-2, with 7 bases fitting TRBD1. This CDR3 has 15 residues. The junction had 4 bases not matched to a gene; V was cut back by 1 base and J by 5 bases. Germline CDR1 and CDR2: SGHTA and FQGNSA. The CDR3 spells CASSLESQGTGELFF. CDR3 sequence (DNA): TGTGCCAGCAGCTTAGAATCACAGGGGACCGGGGAGCTGTTTTTT.

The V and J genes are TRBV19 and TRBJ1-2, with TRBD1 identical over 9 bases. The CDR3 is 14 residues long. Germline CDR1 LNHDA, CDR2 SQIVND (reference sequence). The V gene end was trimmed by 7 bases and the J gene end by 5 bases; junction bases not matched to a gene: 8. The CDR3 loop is CASTVQGARYGYTF. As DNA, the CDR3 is TGTGCCAGTACGGTACAGGGGGCGCGGTATGGCTACACCTTC.

In nucleotides, the CDR3 is TGTGCCAGCAGCTTCTGGGGGTCCCGGCAAGAGACCCAGTACTTC. This sequence encodes CASSFWGSRQETQYF. This chain uses TRBV7-9 with TRBJ2-5; D may correspond to TRBD1 or TRBD2 (5 bases each). The CDR3 length is 15 residues. Deletions cut 3 bases from V and 2 bases from J, with 13 bases between. CDR1 and CDR2 (germline): SEHNR, FQNEAQ (reference sequence).

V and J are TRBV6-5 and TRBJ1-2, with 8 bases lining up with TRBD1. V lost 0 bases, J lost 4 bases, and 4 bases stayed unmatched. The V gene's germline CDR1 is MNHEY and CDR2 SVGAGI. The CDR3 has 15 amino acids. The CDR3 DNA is TGTGCCAGCAGTTACTCGCAGGGGGCGGGCTATGGCTACACCTTC. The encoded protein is CASSYSQGAGYGYTF.

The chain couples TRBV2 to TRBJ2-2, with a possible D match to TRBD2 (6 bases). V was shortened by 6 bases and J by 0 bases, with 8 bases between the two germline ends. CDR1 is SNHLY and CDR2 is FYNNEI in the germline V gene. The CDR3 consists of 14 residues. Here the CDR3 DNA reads TGTGCCAGCAGATCTAGCGCGAACACCGGGGAGCTGTTTTTT. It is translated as CASRSSANTGELFF.

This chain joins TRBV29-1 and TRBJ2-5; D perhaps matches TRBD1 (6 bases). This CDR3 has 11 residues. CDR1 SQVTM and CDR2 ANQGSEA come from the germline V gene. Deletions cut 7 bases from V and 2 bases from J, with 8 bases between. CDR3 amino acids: CSGGQQETQYF. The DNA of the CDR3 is TGCAGCGGTGGACAGCAAGAGACCCAGTACTTC.

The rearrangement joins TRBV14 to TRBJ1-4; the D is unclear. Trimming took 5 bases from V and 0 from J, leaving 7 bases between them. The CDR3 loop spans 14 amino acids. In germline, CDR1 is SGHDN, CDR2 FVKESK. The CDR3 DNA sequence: TGTGCCAGCAGCAAAGTAACAACTAATGAAAAACTGTTTTTT. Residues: CASSKVTTNEKLFF.